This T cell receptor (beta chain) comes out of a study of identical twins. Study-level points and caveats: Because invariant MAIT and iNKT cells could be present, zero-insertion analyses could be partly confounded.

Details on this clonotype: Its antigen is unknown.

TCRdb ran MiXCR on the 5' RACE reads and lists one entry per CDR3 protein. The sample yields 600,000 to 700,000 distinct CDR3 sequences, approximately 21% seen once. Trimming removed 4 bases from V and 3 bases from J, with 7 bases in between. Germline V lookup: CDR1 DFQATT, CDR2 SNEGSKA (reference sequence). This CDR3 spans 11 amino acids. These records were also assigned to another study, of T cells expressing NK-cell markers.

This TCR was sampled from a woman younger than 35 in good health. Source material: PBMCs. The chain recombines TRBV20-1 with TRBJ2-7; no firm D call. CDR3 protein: CSATLNYEQYF. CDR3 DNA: TGCAGTGCTACCTTGAACTACGAGCAGTACTTC.